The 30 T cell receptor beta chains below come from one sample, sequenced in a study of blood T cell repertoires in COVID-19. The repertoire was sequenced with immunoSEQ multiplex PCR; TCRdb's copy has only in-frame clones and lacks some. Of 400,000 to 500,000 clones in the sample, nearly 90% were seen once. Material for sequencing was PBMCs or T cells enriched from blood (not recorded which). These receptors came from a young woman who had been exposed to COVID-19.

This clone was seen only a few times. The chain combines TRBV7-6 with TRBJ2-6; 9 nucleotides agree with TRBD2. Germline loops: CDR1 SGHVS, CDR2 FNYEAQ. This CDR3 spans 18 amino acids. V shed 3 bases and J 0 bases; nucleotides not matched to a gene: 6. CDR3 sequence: CASSFVSGGLSGANVLTF. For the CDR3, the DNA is TGTGCCAGCAGCTTCGTTAGCGGGGGCCTCTCTGGGGCCAACGTCCTGACTTTC. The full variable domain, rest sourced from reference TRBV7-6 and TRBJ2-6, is GAGVSQSPRYKVTKRGQDVALRCDPISGHVSLYWYRQALGQGPEFLTYFNYEAQQDKSGLPNDRFSAERPEGSISTLTIQRTEQRDSAMYRCASSFVSGGLSGANVLTFGAGSRLTVL.

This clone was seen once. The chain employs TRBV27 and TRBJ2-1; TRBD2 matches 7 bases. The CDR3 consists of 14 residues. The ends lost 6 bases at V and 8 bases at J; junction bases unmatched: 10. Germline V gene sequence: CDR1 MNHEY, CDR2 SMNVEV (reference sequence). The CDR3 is CASRTGTKDYEQFF. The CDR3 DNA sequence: TGTGCCAGCAGAACCGGGACTAAAGACTATGAGCAGTTCTTC.

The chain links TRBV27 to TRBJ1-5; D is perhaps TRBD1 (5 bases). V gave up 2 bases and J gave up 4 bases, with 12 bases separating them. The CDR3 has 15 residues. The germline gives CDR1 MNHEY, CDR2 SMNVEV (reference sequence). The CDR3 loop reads CASSLNGAGNQPQHF. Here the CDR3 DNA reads TGTGCCAGCAGTTTAAATGGGGCAGGGAATCAGCCCCAGCATTTT.

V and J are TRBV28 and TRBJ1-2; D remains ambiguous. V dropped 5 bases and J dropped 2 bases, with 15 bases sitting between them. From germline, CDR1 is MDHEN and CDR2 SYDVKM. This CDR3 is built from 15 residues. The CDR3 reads CASSTNPKTNYGYTF. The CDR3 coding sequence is TGTGCCAGCAGTACTAATCCGAAGACCAACTATGGCTACACCTTC.

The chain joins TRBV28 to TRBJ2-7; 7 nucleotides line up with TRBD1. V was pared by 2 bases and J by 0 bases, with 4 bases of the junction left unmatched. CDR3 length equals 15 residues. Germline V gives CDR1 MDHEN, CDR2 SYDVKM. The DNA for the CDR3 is TGTGCCAGCAGTTTAACAGGGGCCCTCTCCTACGAGCAGTACTTC. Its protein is CASSLTGALSYEQYF.

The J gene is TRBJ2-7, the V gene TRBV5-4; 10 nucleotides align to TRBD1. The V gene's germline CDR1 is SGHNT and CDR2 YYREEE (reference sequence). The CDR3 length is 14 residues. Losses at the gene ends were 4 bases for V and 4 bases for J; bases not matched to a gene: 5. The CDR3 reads CASSPTGGPYEQYF. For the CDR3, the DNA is TGTGCCAGCAGCCCGACAGGGGGCCCTTACGAGCAGTACTTC.

The CDR3 here is CASSLADGGWNEQYF. The CDR3 coding sequence is TGTGCCAGCAGCTTAGCGGACGGGGGTTGGAACGAGCAGTACTTC. The chain has TRBV7-6 and TRBJ2-7; tentative D call: TRBD2 (6 bases). The CDR3 spans 15 residues. V was pared by 0 bases and J by 5 bases, with 14 bases between. Looked up from germline, CDR1 is SGHVS and CDR2 is FNYEAQ.

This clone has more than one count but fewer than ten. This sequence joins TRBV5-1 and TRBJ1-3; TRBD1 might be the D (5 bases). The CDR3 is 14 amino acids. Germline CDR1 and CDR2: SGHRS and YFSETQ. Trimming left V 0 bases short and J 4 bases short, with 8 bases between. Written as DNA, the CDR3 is TGCGCCAGCAGCTTGGCGGGGGACGGAAACACCATATATTTT. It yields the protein CASSLAGDGNTIYF. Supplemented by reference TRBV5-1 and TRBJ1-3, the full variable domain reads KAGVTQTPRYLIKTRGQQVTLSCSPISGHRSVSWYQQTPGQGLQFLFEYFSETQRNKGNFPGRFSGRQFSNSRSEMNVSTLELGDSALYLCASSLAGDGNTIYFGEGSWLTVV.

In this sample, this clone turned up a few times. Written as DNA, the CDR3 is TGTGCCACCAGCAGAGCCACAGGGTCGGGCTATGGCTACACCTTC. This gives the protein CATSRATGSGYGYTF. The chain employs TRBV15 and TRBJ1-2, with D possibly matching TRBD1 (6 bases). The germline V gene encodes CDR1 LNHNV and CDR2 YYDKDF (reference sequence). The CDR3 contains 15 residues. V gave up 1 base and J gave up 4 bases, with 13 bases separating them. The full variable domain, in which reference TRBV15 and TRBJ1-2 provide the parts outside the CDR3, is DAMVIQNPRYQVTQFGKPVTLSCSQTLNHNVMYWYQQKSSQAPKLLFHYYDKDFNNEADTPDNFQSRRPNTSFCFLDIRSPGLGDTAMYLCATSRATGSGYGYTFGSGTRLTVV.

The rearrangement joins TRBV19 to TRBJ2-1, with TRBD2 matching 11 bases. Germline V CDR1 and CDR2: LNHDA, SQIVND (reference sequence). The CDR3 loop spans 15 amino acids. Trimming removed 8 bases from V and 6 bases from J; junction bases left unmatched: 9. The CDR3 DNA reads TGTGCCAGTTCGGGACTAGCGGATAGGTTCAATGAGCAGTTCTTC. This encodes CASSGLADRFNEQFF.

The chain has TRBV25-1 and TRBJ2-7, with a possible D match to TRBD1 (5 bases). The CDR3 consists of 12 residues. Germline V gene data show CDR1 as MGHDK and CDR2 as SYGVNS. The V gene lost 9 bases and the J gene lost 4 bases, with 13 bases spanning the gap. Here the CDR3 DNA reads TGTGCCAGTTCAGGGTTAGGATACGAGCAGTACTTC. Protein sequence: CASSGLGYEQYF.

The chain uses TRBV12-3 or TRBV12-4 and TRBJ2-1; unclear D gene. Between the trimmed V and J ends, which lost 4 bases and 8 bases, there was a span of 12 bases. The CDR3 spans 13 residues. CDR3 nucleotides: TGTGCCAGCAGTTCGCGGCGGTTCGATGAGCAGTTCTTC. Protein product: CASSSRRFDEQFF.

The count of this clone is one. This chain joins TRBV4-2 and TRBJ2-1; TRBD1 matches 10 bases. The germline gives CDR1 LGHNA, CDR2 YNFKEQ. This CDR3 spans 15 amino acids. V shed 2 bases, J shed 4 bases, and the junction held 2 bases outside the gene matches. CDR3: CASSQKDRGYNEQFF. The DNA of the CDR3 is TGTGCCAGCAGCCAAAAGGACAGGGGGTACAATGAGCAGTTCTTC.

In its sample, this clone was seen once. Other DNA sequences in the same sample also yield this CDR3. The CDR3 nucleotides read TGTGCCAGCAGCCTAGGCGGTCCCACTGAAGCTTTCTTT. Translated: CASSLGGPTEAFF. V gene TRBV12-3 or TRBV12-4 combines with J gene TRBJ1-1; D ambiguous. V was pared by 6 bases and J by 4 bases, with 12 bases between. The CDR3 has 13 amino acids.

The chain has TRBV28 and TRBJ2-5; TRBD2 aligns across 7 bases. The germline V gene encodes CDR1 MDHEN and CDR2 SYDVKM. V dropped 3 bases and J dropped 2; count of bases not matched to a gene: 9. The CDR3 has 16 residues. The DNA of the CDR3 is TGTGCCAGCAGTTTGACTAGCTTGGGGACTCAAGAGACCCAGTACTTC. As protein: CASSLTSLGTQETQYF.

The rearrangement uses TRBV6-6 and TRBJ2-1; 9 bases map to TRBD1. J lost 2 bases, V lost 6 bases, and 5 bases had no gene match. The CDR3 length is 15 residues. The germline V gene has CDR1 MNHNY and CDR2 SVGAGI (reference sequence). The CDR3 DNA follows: TGTGCCAGCAGCGAAGGGGACAGGGCCTACAATGAGCAGTTCTTC. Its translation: CASSEGDRAYNEQFF.

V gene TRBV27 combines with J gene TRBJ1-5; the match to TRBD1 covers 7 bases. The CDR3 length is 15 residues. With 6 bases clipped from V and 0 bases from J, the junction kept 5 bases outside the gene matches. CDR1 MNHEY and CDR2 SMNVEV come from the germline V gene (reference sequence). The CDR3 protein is CASRGRQGSNQPQHF. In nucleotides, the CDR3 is TGTGCCAGCAGGGGTAGACAGGGTAGCAATCAGCCCCAGCATTTT.

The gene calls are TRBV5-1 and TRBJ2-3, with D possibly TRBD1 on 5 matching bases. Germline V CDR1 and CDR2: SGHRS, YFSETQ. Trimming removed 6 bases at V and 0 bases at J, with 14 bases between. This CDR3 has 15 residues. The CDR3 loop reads CASTSDGHSTDTQYF. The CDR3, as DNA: TGCGCCAGCACCTCAGATGGACATAGCACAGATACGCAGTATTTT.

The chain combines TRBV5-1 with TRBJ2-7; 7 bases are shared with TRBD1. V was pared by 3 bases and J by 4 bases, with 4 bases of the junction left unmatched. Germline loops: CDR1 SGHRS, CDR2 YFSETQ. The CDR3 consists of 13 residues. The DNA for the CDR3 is TGCGCCAGCAGCTCGGGACAGATTTACGAGCAGTACTTC. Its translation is CASSSGQIYEQYF.

As DNA, the CDR3 is TGTGCCAGCAGTCCTGACAGGAGTAGCAATCAGCCCCAGCATTTT. Its translation: CASSPDRSSNQPQHF. J is TRBJ1-5 and V is TRBV28; weak D call: TRBD1 (6 bases). The CDR3 runs to 15 residues. Trimming removed 5 bases from V and 0 bases from J, with 11 bases in between. Germline V lookup: CDR1 MDHEN, CDR2 SYDVKM.

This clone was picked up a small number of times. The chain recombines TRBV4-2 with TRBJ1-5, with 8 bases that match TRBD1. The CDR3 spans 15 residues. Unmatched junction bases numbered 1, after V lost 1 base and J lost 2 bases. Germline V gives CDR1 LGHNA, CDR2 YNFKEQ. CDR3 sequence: CASSQVGQGNQPQHF. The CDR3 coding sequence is TGTGCCAGCAGCCAAGTGGGACAGGGCAATCAGCCCCAGCATTTT.

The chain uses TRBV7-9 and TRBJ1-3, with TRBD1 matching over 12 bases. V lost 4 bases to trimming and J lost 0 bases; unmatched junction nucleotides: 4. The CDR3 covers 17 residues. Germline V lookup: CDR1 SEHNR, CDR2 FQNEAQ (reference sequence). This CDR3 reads CASSYGTGGDSGNTIYF. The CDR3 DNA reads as TGTGCCAGCAGCTATGGGACAGGGGGCGACTCTGGAAACACCATATATTTT.

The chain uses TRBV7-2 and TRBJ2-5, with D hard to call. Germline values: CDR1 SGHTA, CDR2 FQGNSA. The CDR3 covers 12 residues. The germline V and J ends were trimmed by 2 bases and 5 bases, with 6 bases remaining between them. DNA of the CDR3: TGTGCCAGCAGCTTAATTCAGGAGACCCAGTACTTC. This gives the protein CASSLIQETQYF.

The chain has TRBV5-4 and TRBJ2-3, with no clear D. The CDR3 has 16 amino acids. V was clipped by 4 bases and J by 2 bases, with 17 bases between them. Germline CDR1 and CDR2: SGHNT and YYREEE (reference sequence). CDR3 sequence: CASSRRVVVDTDTQYF. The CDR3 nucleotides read TGTGCCAGCAGCCGACGGGTGGTTGTGGACACAGATACGCAGTATTTT.

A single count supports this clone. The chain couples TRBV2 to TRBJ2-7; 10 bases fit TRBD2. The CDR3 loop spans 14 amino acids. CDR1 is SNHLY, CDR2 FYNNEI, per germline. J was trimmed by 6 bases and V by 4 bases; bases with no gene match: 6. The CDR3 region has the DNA TGTGCCAGCAGTGCAACACTAGCGGGAATCGAGCAGTACTTC. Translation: CASSATLAGIEQYF.

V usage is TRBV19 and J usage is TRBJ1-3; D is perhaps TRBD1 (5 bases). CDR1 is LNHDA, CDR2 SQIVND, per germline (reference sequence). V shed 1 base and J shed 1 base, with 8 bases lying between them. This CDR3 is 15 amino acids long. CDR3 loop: CASSIVDSSGNTIYF. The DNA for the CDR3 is TGTGCCAGTAGTATAGTCGACAGTTCTGGAAACACCATATATTTT.

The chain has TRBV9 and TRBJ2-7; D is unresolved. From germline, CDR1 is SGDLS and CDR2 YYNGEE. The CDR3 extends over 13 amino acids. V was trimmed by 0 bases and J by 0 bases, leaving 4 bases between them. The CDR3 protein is CASSVGLSYEQYF. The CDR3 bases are TGTGCCAGCAGCGTAGGACTCTCCTACGAGCAGTACTTC.

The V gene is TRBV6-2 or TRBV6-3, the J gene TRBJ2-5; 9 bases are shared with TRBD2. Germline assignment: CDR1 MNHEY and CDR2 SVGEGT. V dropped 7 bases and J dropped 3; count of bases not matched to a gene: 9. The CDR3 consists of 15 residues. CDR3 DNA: TGTGCCAGCACCCCCCGGACTAGCGTTAAAGAGACCCAGTACTTC. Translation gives CASTPRTSVKETQYF.

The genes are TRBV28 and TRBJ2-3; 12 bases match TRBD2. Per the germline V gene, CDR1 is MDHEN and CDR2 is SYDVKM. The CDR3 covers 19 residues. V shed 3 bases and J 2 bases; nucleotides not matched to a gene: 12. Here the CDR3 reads CASSFSYRGTSGYTDTQYF. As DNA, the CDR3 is TGTGCCAGCAGTTTCTCTTACAGAGGGACTAGCGGGTACACAGATACGCAGTATTTT.

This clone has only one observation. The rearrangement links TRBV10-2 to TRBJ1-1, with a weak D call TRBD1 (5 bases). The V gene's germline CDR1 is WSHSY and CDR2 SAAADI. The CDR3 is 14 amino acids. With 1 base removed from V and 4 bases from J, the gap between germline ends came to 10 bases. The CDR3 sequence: CASSELGQSTEAFF. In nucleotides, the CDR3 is TGCGCCAGCAGTGAGTTGGGGCAGTCCACTGAAGCTTTCTTT.